This T cell receptor (beta chain) is from a study of T cell repertoires in cytomegalovirus infection. With 6 bases removed from V and 0 bases from J, the gap between germline ends came to 15 bases. This CDR3 is 14 amino acids long. Germline values: CDR1 DFQATT, CDR2 SNEGSKA (reference sequence). About this clonotype: Its antigen remains unknown.

Each CDR3 protein is one row after TCRdb ran MiXCR on the reads. The table has about 920,000 distinct CDR3 sequences, more than 25% seen once; the top ten hold roughly an eighth. The receptor was isolated from a human donor in good health (CMV status not recorded). Some clones in this sample may be carry-over from other donors' samples. The material sequenced was cultured CD8+ T cells from PBMCs, taken from culture after CMV antigen stimulation. The chain links TRBV20-1 to TRBJ2-7; D possibly corresponds to TRBD1 (5 bases). The CDR3 sequence is CSALVFRDSYEQYF. Here the CDR3 DNA reads TGCAGTGCCCTAGTGTTCAGGGACTCCTACGAGCAGTACTTC.